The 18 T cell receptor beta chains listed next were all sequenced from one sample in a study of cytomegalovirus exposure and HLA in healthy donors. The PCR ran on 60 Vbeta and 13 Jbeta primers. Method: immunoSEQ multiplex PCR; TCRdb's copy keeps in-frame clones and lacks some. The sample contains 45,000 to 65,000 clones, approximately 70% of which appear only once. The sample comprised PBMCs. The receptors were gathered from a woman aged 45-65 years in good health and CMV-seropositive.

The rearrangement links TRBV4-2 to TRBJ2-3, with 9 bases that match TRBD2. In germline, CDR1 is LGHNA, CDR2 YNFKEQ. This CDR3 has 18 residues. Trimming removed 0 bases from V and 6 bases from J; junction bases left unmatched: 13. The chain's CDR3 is CASSQDRFLAGKSDTQYF. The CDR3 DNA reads TGTGCCAGCAGCCAAGATCGATTTCTAGCGGGAAAGTCGGATACGCAGTATTTT.

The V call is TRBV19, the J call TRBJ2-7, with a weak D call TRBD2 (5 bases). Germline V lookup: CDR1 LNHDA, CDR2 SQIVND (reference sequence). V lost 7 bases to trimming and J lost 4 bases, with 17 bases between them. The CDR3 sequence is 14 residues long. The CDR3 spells CASMGRGAAYEQYF. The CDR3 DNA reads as TGTGCCAGTATGGGTCGGGGTGCTGCATACGAGCAGTACTTC.

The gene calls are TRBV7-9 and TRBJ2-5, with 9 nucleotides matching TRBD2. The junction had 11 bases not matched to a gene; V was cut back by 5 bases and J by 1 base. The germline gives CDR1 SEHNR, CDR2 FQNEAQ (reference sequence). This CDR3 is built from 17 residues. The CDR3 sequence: CASSPSVSGGSQETQYF. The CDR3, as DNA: TGTGCCAGCAGCCCTTCGGTGAGCGGGGGGTCCCAAGAGACCCAGTACTTC.

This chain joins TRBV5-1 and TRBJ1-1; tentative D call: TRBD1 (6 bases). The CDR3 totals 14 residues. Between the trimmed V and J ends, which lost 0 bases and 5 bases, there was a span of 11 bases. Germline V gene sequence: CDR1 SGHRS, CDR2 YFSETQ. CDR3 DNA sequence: TGCGCCAGCAGCTTGGGTAGGGGGGGGACTGAAGCTTTCTTT. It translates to CASSLGRGGTEAFF.

The CDR3 loop reads CASSEDGGHQPQHF. The CDR3 DNA sequence: TGTGCCAGCAGCGAGGACGGGGGGCATCAGCCCCAGCATTTT. The rearrangement uses TRBV9 and TRBJ1-5, with D possibly matching TRBD1 (6 bases). The CDR3 extends over 14 amino acids. The germline gives CDR1 SGDLS, CDR2 YYNGEE. Trimming cost V 3 bases and J 5 bases, with 12 bases left between them.

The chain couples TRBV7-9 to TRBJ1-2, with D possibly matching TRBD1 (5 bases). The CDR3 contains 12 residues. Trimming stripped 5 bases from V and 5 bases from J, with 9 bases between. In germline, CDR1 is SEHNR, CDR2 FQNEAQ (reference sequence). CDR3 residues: CASSPGGYGYTF. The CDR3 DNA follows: TGTGCCAGCAGCCCGGGGGGTTATGGCTACACCTTC.

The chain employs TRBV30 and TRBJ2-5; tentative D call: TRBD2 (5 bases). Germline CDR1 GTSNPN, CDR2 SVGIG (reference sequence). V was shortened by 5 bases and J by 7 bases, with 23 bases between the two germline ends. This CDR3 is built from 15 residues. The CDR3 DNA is TGTGCCTGGGAAAGGTCGGGGAGTACTGTCGGGACCCAGTACTTC. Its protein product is CAWERSGSTVGTQYF.

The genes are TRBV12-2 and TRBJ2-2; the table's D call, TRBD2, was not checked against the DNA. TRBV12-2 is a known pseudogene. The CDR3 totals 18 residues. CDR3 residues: CASRYLAGAVEGTGELFF. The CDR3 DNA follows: TGTGCAAGTCGCTACCTAGCGGGGGCCGTCGAGGGGACCGGGGAGCTGTTTTTT.

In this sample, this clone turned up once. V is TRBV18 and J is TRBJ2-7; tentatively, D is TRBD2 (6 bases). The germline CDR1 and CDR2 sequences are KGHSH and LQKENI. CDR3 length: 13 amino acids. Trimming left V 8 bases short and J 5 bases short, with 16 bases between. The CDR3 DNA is TGTGCCAGCAACCGGGACTTCTTCGACGAGCAGTACTTC. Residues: CASNRDFFDEQYF.

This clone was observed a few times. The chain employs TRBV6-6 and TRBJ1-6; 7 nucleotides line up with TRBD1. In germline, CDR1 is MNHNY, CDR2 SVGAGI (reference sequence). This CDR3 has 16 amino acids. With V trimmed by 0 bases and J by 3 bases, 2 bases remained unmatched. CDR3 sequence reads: CASSYSTGDYNSPLHF. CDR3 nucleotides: TGTGCCAGCAGTTACTCAACAGGGGACTATAATTCACCCCTCCACTTT.

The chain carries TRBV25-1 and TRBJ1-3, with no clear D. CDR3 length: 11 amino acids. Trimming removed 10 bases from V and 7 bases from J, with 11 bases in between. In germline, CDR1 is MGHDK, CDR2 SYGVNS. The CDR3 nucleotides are TGTGCCATCAAAATCAGGAACACCATATATTTT. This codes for CAIKIRNTIYF.

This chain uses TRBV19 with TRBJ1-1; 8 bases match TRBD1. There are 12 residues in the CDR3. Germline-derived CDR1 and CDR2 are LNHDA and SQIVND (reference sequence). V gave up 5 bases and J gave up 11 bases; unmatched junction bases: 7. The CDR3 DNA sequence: TGTGCCAGTAGTTCCCAGGGGGCGCGGGCTTTCTTT. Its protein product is CASSSQGARAFF. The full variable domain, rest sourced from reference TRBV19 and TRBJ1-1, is DGGITQSPKYLFRKEGQNVTLSCEQNLNHDAMYWYRQDPGQGLRLIYYSQIVNDFQKGDIAEGYSVSREKKESFPLTVTSAQKNPTAFYLCASSSQGARAFFGQGTRLTVV.

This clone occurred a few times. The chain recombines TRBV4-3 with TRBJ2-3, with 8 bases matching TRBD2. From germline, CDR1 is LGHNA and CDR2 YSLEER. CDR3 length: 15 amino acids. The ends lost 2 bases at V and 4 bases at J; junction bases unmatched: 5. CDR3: CASSQRTGGADTQYF. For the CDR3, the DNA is TGCGCCAGCAGCCAAAGGACGGGAGGGGCAGATACGCAGTATTTT.

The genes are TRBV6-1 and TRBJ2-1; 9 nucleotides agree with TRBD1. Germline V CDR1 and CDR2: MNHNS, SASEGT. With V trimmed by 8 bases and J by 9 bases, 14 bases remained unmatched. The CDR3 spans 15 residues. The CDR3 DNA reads TGTGCCAGCGGGCACCCCGGGACAGGGACCCCTGAGCAGTTCTTC. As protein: CASGHPGTGTPEQFF.

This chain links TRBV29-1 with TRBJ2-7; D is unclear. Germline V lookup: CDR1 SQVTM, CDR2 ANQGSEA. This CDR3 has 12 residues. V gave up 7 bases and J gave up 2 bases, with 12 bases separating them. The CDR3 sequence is CSARNGAYEQYF. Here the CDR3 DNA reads TGCAGCGCCCGGAACGGAGCCTACGAGCAGTACTTC.

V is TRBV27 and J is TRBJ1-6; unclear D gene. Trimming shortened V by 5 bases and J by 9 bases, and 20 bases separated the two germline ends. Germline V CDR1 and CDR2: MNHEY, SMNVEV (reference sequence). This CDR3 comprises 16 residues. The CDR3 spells CASSRNSQTLPSPLHF. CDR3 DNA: TGTGCCAGCAGTCGGAACAGCCAGACACTCCCTTCACCCCTCCACTTT.

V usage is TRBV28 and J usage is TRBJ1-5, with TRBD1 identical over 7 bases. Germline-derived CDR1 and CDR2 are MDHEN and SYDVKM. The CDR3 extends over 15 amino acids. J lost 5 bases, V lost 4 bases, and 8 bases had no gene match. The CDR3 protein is CASSWPGQLHQPQHF. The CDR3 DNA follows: TGTGCCAGCAGTTGGCCGGGACAGCTCCATCAGCCCCAGCATTTT.

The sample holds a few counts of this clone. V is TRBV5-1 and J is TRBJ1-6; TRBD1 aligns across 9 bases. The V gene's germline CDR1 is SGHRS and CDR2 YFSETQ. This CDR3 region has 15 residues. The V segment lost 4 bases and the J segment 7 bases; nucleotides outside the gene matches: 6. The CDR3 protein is CASSALTGGNSPLHF. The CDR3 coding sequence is TGCGCCAGCAGCGCTCTCACAGGGGGCAATTCACCCCTCCACTTT.